This TCR beta chain derives from a study of cytomegalovirus exposure and HLA in healthy donors. CDR3 length: 14 amino acids. V lost 7 bases to trimming and J lost 6 bases; unmatched junction nucleotides: 6. Germline lookup yields CDR1 MNHEY and CDR2 SMNVEV (reference sequence). PCR involved 60 Vbeta and 13 Jbeta primers. TCRdb's copy holds only in-frame clones and misses some; the assay was immunoSEQ multiplex PCR. The sample shows about 62,000 clones, under 80% of them seen only once. The sequenced sample consisted of PBMCs. The source of this sequence is a woman younger than 45 in good health and CMV-seronegative. This chain joins TRBV27 and TRBJ2-1; 10 positions match TRBD1. The CDR3 protein is CASTSGTGVNEQFF. The CDR3 DNA sequence: TGTGCCAGCACGTCCGGGACAGGGGTCAATGAGCAGTTCTTC.